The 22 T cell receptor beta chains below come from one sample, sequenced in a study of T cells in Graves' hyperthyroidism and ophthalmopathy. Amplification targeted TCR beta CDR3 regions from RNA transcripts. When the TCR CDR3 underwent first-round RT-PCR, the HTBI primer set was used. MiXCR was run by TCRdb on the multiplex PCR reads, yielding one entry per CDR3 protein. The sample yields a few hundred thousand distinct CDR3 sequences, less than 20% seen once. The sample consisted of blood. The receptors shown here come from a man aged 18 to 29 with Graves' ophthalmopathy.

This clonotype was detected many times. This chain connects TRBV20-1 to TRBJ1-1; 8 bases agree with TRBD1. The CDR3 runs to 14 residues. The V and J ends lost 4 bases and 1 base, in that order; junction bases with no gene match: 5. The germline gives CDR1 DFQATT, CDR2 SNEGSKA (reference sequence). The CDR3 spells CSAKQGQANTEAFF. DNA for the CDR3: TGCAGTGCTAAACAGGGACAGGCGAACACTGAAGCTTTCTTT.

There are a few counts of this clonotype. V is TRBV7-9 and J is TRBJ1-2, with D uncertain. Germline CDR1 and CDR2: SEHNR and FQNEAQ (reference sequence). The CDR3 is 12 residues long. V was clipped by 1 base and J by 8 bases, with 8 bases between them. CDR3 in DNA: TGTGCCAGCAGCTTAGGACTGCTCGGCTACACCTTC. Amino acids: CASSLGLLGYTF.

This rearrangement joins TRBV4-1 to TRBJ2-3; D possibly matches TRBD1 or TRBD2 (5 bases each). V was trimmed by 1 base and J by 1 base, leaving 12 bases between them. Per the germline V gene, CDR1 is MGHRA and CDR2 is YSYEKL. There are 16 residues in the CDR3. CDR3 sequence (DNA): TGCGCCAGCAGCCAAGTTGGACGGGGACGCACAGATACGCAGTATTTT. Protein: CASSQVGRGRTDTQYF.

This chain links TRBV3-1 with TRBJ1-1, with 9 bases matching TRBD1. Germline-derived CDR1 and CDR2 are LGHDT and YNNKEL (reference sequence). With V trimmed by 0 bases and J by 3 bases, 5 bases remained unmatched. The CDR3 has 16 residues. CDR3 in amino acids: CASSQDLTGGYTEAFF. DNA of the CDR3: TGTGCCAGCAGCCAAGATTTGACAGGGGGTTACACTGAAGCTTTCTTT.

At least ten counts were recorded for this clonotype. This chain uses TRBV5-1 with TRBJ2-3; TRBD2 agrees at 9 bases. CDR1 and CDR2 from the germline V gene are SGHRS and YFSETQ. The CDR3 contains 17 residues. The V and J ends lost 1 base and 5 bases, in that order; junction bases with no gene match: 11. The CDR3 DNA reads TGCGCCAGCAGCTTGAAGCGCCAGCGGGGGGAGGGAGATACGCAGTATTTT. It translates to CASSLKRQRGEGDTQYF.

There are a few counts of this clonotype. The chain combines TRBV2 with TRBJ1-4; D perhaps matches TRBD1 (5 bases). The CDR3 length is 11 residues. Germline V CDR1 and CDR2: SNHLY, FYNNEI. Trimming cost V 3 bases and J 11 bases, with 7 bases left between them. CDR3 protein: CASSDQGKLFF. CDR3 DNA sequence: TGTGCCAGCAGTGATCAGGGTAAACTGTTTTTT.

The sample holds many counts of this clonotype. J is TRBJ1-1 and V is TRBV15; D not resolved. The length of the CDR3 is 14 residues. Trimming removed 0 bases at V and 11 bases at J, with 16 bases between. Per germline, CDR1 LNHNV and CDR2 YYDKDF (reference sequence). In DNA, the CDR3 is TGTGCCACCAGCAGAGATGAAGGATCGTCAGACGCTTTCTTT. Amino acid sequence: CATSRDEGSSDAFF.

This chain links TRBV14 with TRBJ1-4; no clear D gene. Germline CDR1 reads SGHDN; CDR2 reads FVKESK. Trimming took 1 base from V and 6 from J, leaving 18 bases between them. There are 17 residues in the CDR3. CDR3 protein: CASSQAPPEEVDEKLFF. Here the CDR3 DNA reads TGTGCCAGCAGCCAAGCCCCCCCCGAAGAGGTCGATGAAAAACTGTTTTTT.

The CDR3 reads CASRSTGTGVAYEQYF. The CDR3 nucleotides read TGTGCCAGTAGGTCAACCGGGACAGGGGTTGCCTACGAGCAGTACTTC. The rearrangement uses TRBV19 and TRBJ2-7, with 10 bases lining up with TRBD1. The junction had 10 bases not matched to a gene; V was cut back by 6 bases and J by 2 bases. The CDR3 spans 16 residues. CDR1 and CDR2 (germline): LNHDA, SQIVND (reference sequence).

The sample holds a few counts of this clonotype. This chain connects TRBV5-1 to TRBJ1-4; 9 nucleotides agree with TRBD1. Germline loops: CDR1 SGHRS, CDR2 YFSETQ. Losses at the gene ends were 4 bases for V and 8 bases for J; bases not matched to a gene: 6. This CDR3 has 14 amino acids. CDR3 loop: CASSVQGAWEKLFF. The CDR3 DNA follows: TGCGCCAGCAGCGTACAGGGGGCGTGGGAAAAACTGTTTTTT.

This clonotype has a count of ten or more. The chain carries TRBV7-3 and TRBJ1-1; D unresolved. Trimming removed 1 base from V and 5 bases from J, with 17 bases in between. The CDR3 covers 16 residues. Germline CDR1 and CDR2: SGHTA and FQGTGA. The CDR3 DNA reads TGTGCCAGCAGCTTAAACGCCGGGAACGCTTTAACTGAAGCTTTCTTT. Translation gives CASSLNAGNALTEAFF. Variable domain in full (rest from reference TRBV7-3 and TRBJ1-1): GAGVSQTPSNKVTEKGKYVELRCDPISGHTALYWYRQSLGQGPEFLIYFQGTGAADDSGLPNDRFFAVRPEGSVSTLKIQRTERGDSAVYLCASSLNAGNALTEAFFGQGTRLTVV.

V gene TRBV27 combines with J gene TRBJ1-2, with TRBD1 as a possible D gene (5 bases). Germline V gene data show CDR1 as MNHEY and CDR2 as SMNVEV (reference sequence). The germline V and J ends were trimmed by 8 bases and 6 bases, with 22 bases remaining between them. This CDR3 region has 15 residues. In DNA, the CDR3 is TGTGCCAGCGGGAGCGCCTTTACGGGCAGGGATGGCTACACCTTC. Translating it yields CASGSAFTGRDGYTF.

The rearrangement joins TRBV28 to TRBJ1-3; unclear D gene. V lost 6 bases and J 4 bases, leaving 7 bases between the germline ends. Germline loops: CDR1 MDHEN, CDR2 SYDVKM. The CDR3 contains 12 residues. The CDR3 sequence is CASRTQGNTIYF. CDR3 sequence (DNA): TGTGCCAGCAGGACCCAGGGAAACACCATATATTTT.

In DNA form, the CDR3 reads TGCGCCAGCAGCCCACAGAACACCGGGGAGCTGTTTTTT. Its protein product is CASSPQNTGELFF. The chain uses TRBV4-1 and TRBJ2-2, with D uncertain. The ends were cut back, 4 bases at V and 1 base at J, with 4 bases in the middle. The CDR3 length is 13 residues. CDR1 is MGHRA and CDR2 is YSYEKL in the germline V gene.

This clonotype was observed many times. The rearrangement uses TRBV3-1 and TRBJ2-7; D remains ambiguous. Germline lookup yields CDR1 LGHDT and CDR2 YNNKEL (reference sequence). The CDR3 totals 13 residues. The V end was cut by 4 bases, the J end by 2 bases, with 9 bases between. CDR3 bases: TGTGCCAGCAGCCCCAATACAGCCTACGAGCAGTACTTC. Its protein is CASSPNTAYEQYF.

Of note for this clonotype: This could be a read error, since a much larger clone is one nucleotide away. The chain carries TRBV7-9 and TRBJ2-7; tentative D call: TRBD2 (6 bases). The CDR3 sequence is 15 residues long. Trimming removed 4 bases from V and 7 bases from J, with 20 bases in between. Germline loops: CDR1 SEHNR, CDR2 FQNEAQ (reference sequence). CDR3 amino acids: CASSSFALKAGEQYF. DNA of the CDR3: TGTGCCAGCAGCTCGTTCGCGTTGAAGGCGGGGGAGCAGTACTTC. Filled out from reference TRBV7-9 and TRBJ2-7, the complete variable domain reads DTGVSQNPRHKITKRGQNVTFRCDPISEHNRLYWYRQTLGQGPEFLTYFQNEAQLEKSRLLSDRFSAERPKGSFSTLEIQRTEQGDSAMYLCASSSFALKAGEQYFGPGTRLTVT.

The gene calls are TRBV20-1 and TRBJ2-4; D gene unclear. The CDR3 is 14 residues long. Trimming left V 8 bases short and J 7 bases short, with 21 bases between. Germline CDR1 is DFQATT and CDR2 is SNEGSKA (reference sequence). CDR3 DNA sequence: TGCAGTTCCCCCTTCGGCCCTGGGTGGAACATTCAGTACTTC. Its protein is CSSPFGPGWNIQYF.

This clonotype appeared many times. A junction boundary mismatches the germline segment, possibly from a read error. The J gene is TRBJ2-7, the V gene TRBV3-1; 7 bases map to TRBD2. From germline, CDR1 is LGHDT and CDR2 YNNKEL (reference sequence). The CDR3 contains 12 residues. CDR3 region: CASSQGGYEQYF. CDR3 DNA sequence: TGCGCCAGCAGCCAGGGAGGGTACGAGCAGTACTTC.

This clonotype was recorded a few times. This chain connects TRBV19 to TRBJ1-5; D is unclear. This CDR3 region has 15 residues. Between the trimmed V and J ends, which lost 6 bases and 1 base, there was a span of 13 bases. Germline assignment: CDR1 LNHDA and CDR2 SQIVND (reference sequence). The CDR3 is CASSALAESNQPQHF. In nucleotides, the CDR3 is TGTGCCAGTAGCGCTCTGGCAGAAAGCAATCAGCCCCAGCATTTT.

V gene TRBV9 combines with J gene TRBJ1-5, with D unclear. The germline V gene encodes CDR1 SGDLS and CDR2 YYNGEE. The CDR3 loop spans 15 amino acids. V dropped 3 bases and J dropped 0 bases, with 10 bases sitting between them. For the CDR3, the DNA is TGTGCCAGCAGCGACGGAGGAGGTAGCAATCAGCCCCAGCATTTT. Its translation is CASSDGGGSNQPQHF.

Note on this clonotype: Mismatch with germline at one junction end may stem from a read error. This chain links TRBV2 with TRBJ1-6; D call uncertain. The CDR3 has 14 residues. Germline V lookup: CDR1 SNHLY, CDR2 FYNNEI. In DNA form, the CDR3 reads TGTGCCATCAGTGCGGATCGTTTTGATTCACCCCTCCACTTT. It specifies CAISADRFDSPLHF.

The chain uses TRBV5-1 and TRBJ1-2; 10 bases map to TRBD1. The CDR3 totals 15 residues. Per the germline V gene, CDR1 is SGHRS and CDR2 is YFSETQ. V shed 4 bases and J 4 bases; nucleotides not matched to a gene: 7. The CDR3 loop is CASSGDWTGGYGYTF. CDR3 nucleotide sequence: TGCGCCAGCAGCGGCGACTGGACAGGGGGCTATGGCTACACCTTC.